Below are 32 T cell receptor beta chains sequenced from a single sample in a study of cytomegalovirus exposure and HLA in healthy donors. The primer mix had 60 Vbeta and 13 Jbeta primers. Libraries were prepared by immunoSEQ multiplex PCR; TCRdb keeps only in-frame clonotypes and omits some of them. This table has some 84,000 clones, 55% to 65% appearing once. Source material: PBMCs. These receptors were taken from a woman in her thirties or forties in good health and CMV-seropositive.

V usage is TRBV5-6 and J usage is TRBJ1-2, with D perhaps matching TRBD1 (5 bases). Between the trimmed V and J ends, which lost 4 bases and 4 bases, there was a span of 8 bases. The CDR3 covers 12 residues. Per germline, CDR1 SGHDT and CDR2 YYEEEE. The CDR3 bases are TGTGCCAGCAGCGACAGCCGCTATGGCTACACCTTC. Translation gives CASSDSRYGYTF.

V gene TRBV19 combines with J gene TRBJ1-2; 7 bases are a match to TRBD1. Germline CDR1 and CDR2: LNHDA and SQIVND (reference sequence). V shed 5 bases, J shed 9 bases, and the junction held 15 bases outside the gene matches. CDR3 length equals 15 residues. CDR3 DNA sequence: TGTGCCAGTAGTTTTGACAGGGCAGACCTGTTTAGCTACACCTTC. It specifies CASSFDRADLFSYTF.

The V and J genes are TRBV7-3 and TRBJ2-3; D uncertain. V lost 2 bases, J lost 5 bases, and 5 bases lay in between. This CDR3 has 12 amino acids. Germline CDR1 and CDR2: SGHTA and FQGTGA. The CDR3 DNA follows: TGTGCCAGCAGCTTACTCGGAGATACGCAGTATTTT. Its protein is CASSLLGDTQYF.

This clone was observed once. The rearrangement joins TRBV9 to TRBJ2-3; 12 bases line up with TRBD2. This CDR3 is built from 17 residues. CDR1 and CDR2 (germline): SGDLS, YYNGEE. With V trimmed by 3 bases and J by 3 bases, 8 bases remained unmatched. CDR3 amino acids: CASSERASGRGTDTQYF. CDR3 DNA: TGTGCCAGCAGCGAGAGGGCTAGCGGGAGGGGAACAGATACGCAGTATTTT.

Only one count was recorded for this clone. The rearrangement links TRBV7-6 to TRBJ2-2, with 10 positions matching TRBD2. J gave up 2 bases and V 3 bases, and 6 bases lay outside the gene matches. CDR3 size: 17 residues. Germline V lookup: CDR1 SGHVS, CDR2 FNYEAQ. CDR3 in amino acids: CASSFGQREGNTGELFF. The CDR3 nucleotides are TGTGCCAGCAGCTTCGGCCAGCGGGAGGGAAACACCGGGGAGCTGTTTTTT.

The chain employs TRBV5-1 and TRBJ1-1; D remains ambiguous. V was shortened by 3 bases and J by 0 bases, with 6 bases between the two germline ends. The CDR3 covers 13 residues. Germline V lookup: CDR1 SGHRS, CDR2 YFSETQ. CDR3 nucleotide sequence: TGCGCCAGCAGCTCTGACATGAACACTGAAGCTTTCTTT. Translation gives CASSSDMNTEAFF. Using reference TRBV5-1 and TRBJ1-1 for the parts outside the CDR3, the full variable domain is KAGVTQTPRYLIKTRGQQVTLSCSPISGHRSVSWYQQTPGQGLQFLFEYFSETQRNKGNFPGRFSGRQFSNSRSEMNVSTLELGDSALYLCASSSDMNTEAFFGQGTRLTVV.

The J gene is TRBJ2-1, the V gene TRBV5-1, with TRBD2 matching 7 bases. Trimming cost V 0 bases and J 4 bases; bases outside gene matches: 10. This CDR3 is built from 17 residues. The V gene's germline CDR1 is SGHRS and CDR2 YFSETQ. For the CDR3, the DNA is TGCGCCAGCAGCTTGGGTAAACGGCTAGCGGCTTACAATGAGCAGTTCTTC. As protein: CASSLGKRLAAYNEQFF.

The rearrangement joins TRBV7-3 to TRBJ1-1; tentatively, D is TRBD1 (5 bases). From germline, CDR1 is SGHTA and CDR2 FQGTGA. Trimming cost V 4 bases and J 2 bases, with 11 bases left between them. The CDR3 totals 14 residues. CDR3 region: CASSYQGPNTEAFF. The CDR3 DNA is TGTGCCAGCAGCTACCAGGGCCCTAACACTGAAGCTTTCTTT.

The V and J genes are TRBV5-1 and TRBJ1-1; 8 bases are shared with TRBD1. V was pared by 4 bases and J by 1 base, with 9 bases of the junction left unmatched. CDR1 and CDR2 from the germline V gene are SGHRS and YFSETQ. The CDR3 extends over 16 amino acids. The CDR3 here is CASSPRQGTGNTEAFF. CDR3 DNA sequence: TGCGCCAGCAGCCCGCGACAGGGGACCGGGAACACTGAAGCTTTCTTT.

This clone has more than one count but fewer than ten. The chain carries TRBV25-1 and TRBJ1-6; unclear D gene. Germline CDR1 reads MGHDK; CDR2 reads SYGVNS. The CDR3 has 15 residues. Trimming stripped 4 bases from V and 7 bases from J, with 14 bases between. The CDR3 region has the DNA TGTGCCAGCAGTGGATCGGGAGAGATGAATTCACCCCTCCACTTT. Translated, it gives CASSGSGEMNSPLHF. Together with reference TRBV25-1 and TRBJ1-6, the CDR3 gives the full variable domain: EADIYQTPRYLVIGTGKKITLECSQTMGHDKMYWYQQDPGMELHLIHYSYGVNSTEKGDLSSESTVSRIRTEHFPLTLESARPSHTSQYLCASSGSGEMNSPLHFGNGTRLTVT.

V usage is TRBV11-2 and J usage is TRBJ1-5; 7 nucleotides line up with TRBD1. With 11 bases clipped from V and 2 bases from J, the junction kept 21 bases outside the gene matches. The CDR3 runs 18 residues. Germline CDR1 reads SGHAT; CDR2 reads FQNNGV. In nucleotides, the CDR3 is TGTGCCGTATCTAGGAATGGAGGGGGCCGAGTGGGCAATCAGCCCCAGCATTTT. Its protein product is CAVSRNGGGRVGNQPQHF.

This clone was counted a few times. The chain combines TRBV7-2 with TRBJ1-5; D is uncertain. CDR3 length equals 12 residues. Germline V gene lookup returns CDR1 SGHTA and CDR2 FQGNSA. V was pared by 1 base and J by 6 bases, with 4 bases between. This CDR3 reads CASSLVRQPQHF. Here the CDR3 DNA reads TGTGCCAGCAGCTTAGTGCGTCAGCCCCAGCATTTT.

The chain links TRBV25-1 to TRBJ2-7; 7 bases are shared with TRBD1. This CDR3 region has 15 residues. Germline V gene data show CDR1 as MGHDK and CDR2 as SYGVNS. With V trimmed by 4 bases and J by 2 bases, 8 bases remained unmatched. In nucleotides, the CDR3 is TGTGCCAGCAGTGTACAGGGGTCTCCTACCTACGAGCAGTACTTC. The encoded protein is CASSVQGSPTYEQYF.

This clone was detected only once. The rearrangement uses TRBV10-3 and TRBJ2-5, with D perhaps matching TRBD2 (6 bases). The CDR3 covers 17 residues. Germline CDR1 is ENHRY and CDR2 is SYGVKD. The ends were cut back, 0 bases at V and 1 base at J, with 15 bases in the middle. This chain's CDR3 is CAISESLGGTLQETQYF. For the CDR3, the DNA is TGTGCCATCAGTGAGTCGTTGGGCGGGACGCTCCAAGAGACCCAGTACTTC.

The chain combines TRBV5-1 with TRBJ1-1; 7 nucleotides agree with TRBD1. With 4 bases clipped from V and 0 bases from J, the junction kept 3 bases outside the gene matches. This CDR3 comprises 14 residues. Looked up from germline, CDR1 is SGHRS and CDR2 is YFSETQ. The CDR3 here is CASSPGGLNTEAFF. DNA of the CDR3: TGCGCCAGCAGCCCAGGGGGTCTGAACACTGAAGCTTTCTTT.

V and J are TRBV6-5 and TRBJ2-7; TRBD2 agrees at 7 bases. Unmatched junction bases numbered 7, after V lost 0 bases and J lost 2 bases. In germline, CDR1 is MNHEY, CDR2 SVGAGI. The CDR3 is 16 amino acids. The CDR3 here is CASSYSRASGTYEQYF. CDR3 nucleotide sequence: TGTGCCAGCAGTTACTCGAGGGCTAGCGGAACCTACGAGCAGTACTTC.

The chain combines TRBV18 with TRBJ1-2; D gene ambiguous. Trimming removed 2 bases from V and 0 bases from J, with 10 bases in between. The CDR3 spans 15 residues. The V gene's germline CDR1 is KGHSH and CDR2 LQKENI. The CDR3 region is CASSPGESANYGYTF. CDR3 nucleotides: TGTGCCAGCTCACCAGGGGAGTCGGCTAACTATGGCTACACCTTC. Full variable domain (outside the CDR3, taken from reference TRBV18 and TRBJ1-2): NAGVMQNPRHLVRRRGQEARLRCSPMKGHSHVYWYRQLPEEGLKFMVYLQKENIIDESGMPKERFSAEFPKEGPSILRIQQVVRGDSAAYFCASSPGESANYGYTFGSGTRLTVV.

This clone showed up just a few times. The chain links TRBV7-8 to TRBJ2-7; 13 nucleotides align to TRBD2. This CDR3 contains 20 residues. The trim removed 0 bases at V and 3 bases at J, leaving 14 bases unmatched. Germline values: CDR1 SGHVS, CDR2 FQNEAQ. In DNA, the CDR3 is TGTGCCAGCAGCTTAGCAGGTTGGGGACTAGCGGGGCCGATGGACTACGAGCAGTACTTC. Translated, it gives CASSLAGWGLAGPMDYEQYF.

CDR3 sequence (DNA): TGCGCCAGCAGTCGCGAAACTGGACTAGCGGGAGGGAGTGAGCAGTTCTTC. Encoded protein: CASSRETGLAGGSEQFF. V usage is TRBV5-1 and J usage is TRBJ2-1; TRBD2 matches at 15 bases. The V gene's germline CDR1 is SGHRS and CDR2 YFSETQ. Trimming cost V 5 bases and J 9 bases; bases outside gene matches: 12. This CDR3 contains 17 residues.

This clone occurred a few times. V gene TRBV2 combines with J gene TRBJ2-7; 8 bases are shared with TRBD1. Germline values: CDR1 SNHLY, CDR2 FYNNEI. There are 14 residues in the CDR3. The V gene end was trimmed by 9 bases and the J gene end by 2 bases; junction bases not matched to a gene: 9. CDR3 protein: CARGGTGNTYEQYF. The CDR3 nucleotides read TGTGCCAGAGGAGGGACAGGTAATACCTACGAGCAGTACTTC.

The chain combines TRBV7-9 with TRBJ1-1, with no clear D. This CDR3 comprises 13 residues. The V end lost 5 bases, the J end lost 4 bases, and 11 bases lay between the germline ends. Germline loops: CDR1 SEHNR, CDR2 FQNEAQ (reference sequence). The CDR3 here is CASSLLPGTEAFF. CDR3 DNA sequence: TGTGCCAGCAGCCTCCTCCCGGGCACTGAAGCTTTCTTT.

In this sample, this clone turned up a few times. This chain links TRBV29-1 with TRBJ1-4; D unresolved. There are 14 residues in the CDR3. From germline, CDR1 is SQVTM and CDR2 ANQGSEA. V was shortened by 3 bases and J by 7 bases, with 15 bases between the two germline ends. In nucleotides, the CDR3 is TGCAGCGTTGACACGGGTCGGCGCGTTGAAAAACTGTTTTTT. It yields the protein CSVDTGRRVEKLFF.

The V call is TRBV9, the J call TRBJ1-1; D unclear. The CDR3 extends over 15 amino acids. Trimming stripped 4 bases from V and 1 base from J, with 14 bases between. Germline CDR1 and CDR2: SGDLS and YYNGEE. CDR3 residues: CASSSVLAGNTEAFF. DNA for the CDR3: TGTGCCAGCAGCTCCGTGTTGGCGGGGAACACTGAAGCTTTCTTT.

The rearrangement joins TRBV27 to TRBJ2-7; 12 bases fit TRBD2. Per the germline V gene, CDR1 is MNHEY and CDR2 is SMNVEV (reference sequence). The J segment lost 3 bases and the V segment lost 6 bases, leaving 6 bases of the junction unmatched. CDR3 length: 15 residues. The chain's CDR3 is CASSKRTSGNYEQYF. The CDR3 DNA reads TGTGCCAGCAGCAAACGGACTAGCGGGAACTACGAGCAGTACTTC.

V and J are TRBV21-1 and TRBJ2-5; whether TRBD1, the table's D call, matches the DNA was not checked. TRBV21-1 counts as a pseudogene. The CDR3 sequence is 19 residues long. The CDR3: CASSYHPSQGTPYQETQYF. The DNA of the CDR3 is TGTGCCAGCAGCTACCATCCGTCACAGGGGACTCCGTACCAAGAGACCCAGTACTTC.

For the CDR3, the DNA is TGTGCCAGCAGCACCAGAAGTGACAGTTTTGATGGCTACACCTTC. It yields the protein CASSTRSDSFDGYTF. The chain combines TRBV7-2 with TRBJ1-2; possibly TRBD1 for D (5 bases). The CDR3 runs to 15 residues. V lost 5 bases to trimming and J lost 6 bases, with 19 bases between them. Germline loops: CDR1 SGHTA, CDR2 FQGNSA.

This rearrangement joins TRBV5-1 to TRBJ1-1; D ambiguous. The CDR3 loop spans 15 amino acids. Germline assignment: CDR1 SGHRS and CDR2 YFSETQ. V was cut by 4 bases and J by 2 bases, with 15 bases left in between. CDR3 DNA: TGCGCCAGCAGCCCGCGGGAGGCTGCCAACACTGAAGCTTTCTTT. Encoded protein: CASSPREAANTEAFF.

The chain combines TRBV7-2 with TRBJ2-7, with D possibly being TRBD2 (7 bases). Germline V gene data show CDR1 as SGHTA and CDR2 as FQGNSA. The CDR3 spans 14 residues. The V and J ends lost 1 base and 7 bases respectively, with 14 bases between them. The DNA of the CDR3 is TGTGCCAGCAGCTTAGGGCGGGGGCAAGGGGAGCAGTACTTC. Protein product: CASSLGRGQGEQYF.

The sample holds a few counts of this clone. The chain carries TRBV6-4 and TRBJ2-1; 7 nucleotides align to TRBD2. The ends lost 3 bases at V and 8 bases at J; junction bases unmatched: 10. The CDR3 is 15 residues long. CDR1 MRHNA and CDR2 SNTAGT come from the germline V gene. The CDR3: CASSEILAQAYEQFF. CDR3 nucleotides: TGTGCCAGCAGTGAAATACTAGCGCAGGCGTATGAGCAGTTCTTC.

The V and J genes are TRBV9 and TRBJ2-1, with D maybe TRBD2 (5 bases). Germline CDR1 SGDLS, CDR2 YYNGEE. Trimming removed 0 bases at V and 2 bases at J, with 15 bases between. The CDR3 is 17 amino acids. The CDR3 here is CASSVGGNSVTYNEQFF. The DNA of the CDR3 is TGTGCCAGCAGCGTAGGAGGGAATAGCGTAACCTACAATGAGCAGTTCTTC.

V gene TRBV18 combines with J gene TRBJ1-1; D uncertain. Germline CDR1 and CDR2: KGHSH and LQKENI. V dropped 3 bases and J dropped 2 bases, with 4 bases sitting between them. The CDR3 is 12 amino acids. The chain's CDR3 is CASSPGNTEAFF. The CDR3, as DNA: TGTGCCAGCTCACCGGGCAACACTGAAGCTTTCTTT.

The chain links TRBV4-3 to TRBJ1-2; TRBD1 might be the D (6 bases). CDR1 is LGHNA and CDR2 is YSLEER in the germline V gene. The CDR3 contains 16 residues. Deletions cut 0 bases from V and 3 bases from J, with 14 bases between. DNA of the CDR3: TGCGCCAGCAGCCAAGATACACAGGGAGGGGACTATGGCTACACCTTC. This encodes CASSQDTQGGDYGYTF.